These T cell receptor beta chains were read from a single sample in a study of blood T cell repertoires in COVID-19. TCRdb keeps only in-frame clones here, not all; method: immunoSEQ multiplex PCR. In the table there are nearly 350,000 clones, about 90% of which are singletons. The sample taken for sequencing was peripheral blood. These receptors were taken from a woman aged 18 to 35 who had recovered from COVID-19. The CDR3 runs from the conserved cysteine through the conserved F or W. Fields, in order: J gene, clone size, V gene, D gene, CDR3 protein, CDR3 DNA. A D gene is named only where the DNA matches it firmly. The listing skips clone size in some rows; elsewhere it reads once, few, many or a size class.

J: TRBJ1-2
size: -
V: TRBV19
D: TRBD1
CDR3: CASAPDRGLGWYGYTF
DNA: TGTGCCAGTGCCCCGGACAGGGGGCTCGGGTGGTATGGCTACACCTTC

J: TRBJ2-3
size: -
V: TRBV10-3
D: TRBD2
CDR3: CAITFSLADAQYF
DNA: TGTGCCATCACCTTCTCTCTAGCGGACGCGCAGTATTTT

J: TRBJ1-4
size: -
V: TRBV19
D: TRBD1
CDR3: CASSETGRISNEKLFF
DNA: TGTGCCAGTAGTGAGACAGGGAGAATTTCCAATGAAAAACTGTTTTTT

J: TRBJ2-1
size: -
V: TRBV21-1
D: -
CDR3: CASSKGAGGPALFFHEQFF
DNA: TGTGCCAGCAGCAAAGGGGCGGGAGGGCCGGCGTTATTTTTCCATGAGCAGTTCTTC

J: TRBJ1-2
size: once
V: TRBV4-3
D: -
CDR3: CASSQDAGPSNYGYTF
DNA: TGCGCCAGCAGCCAAGATGCGGGGCCCTCTAACTATGGCTACACCTTC

J: TRBJ2-1
size: -
V: TRBV4-3
D: TRBD2
CDR3: CASSQGGRSFNEQFF
DNA: TGCGCCAGCAGCCAAGGCGGGAGATCTTTCAATGAGCAGTTCTTC

J: TRBJ2-5
size: -
V: TRBV11-3
D: TRBD2
CDR3: CASGAGVGYETQYF
DNA: TGTGCCAGCGGGGCGGGAGTGGGCTATGAGACCCAGTACTTC

J: TRBJ1-1
size: -
V: TRBV24-1
D: -
CDR3: CATSREGNTEAFF
DNA: TGTGCCACCAGCCGGGAGGGGAACACTGAAGCTTTCTTT

J: TRBJ2-1
size: -
V: TRBV9
D: TRBD2
CDR3: CASSVLAGETYNEQFF
DNA: TGTGCCAGCAGCGTATTGGCGGGAGAAACCTACAATGAGCAGTTCTTC

J: TRBJ2-3
size: -
V: TRBV28
D: -
CDR3: CASSSRIAGNSDTQYF
DNA: TGTGCCAGCAGTTCCAGGATTGCAGGGAACTCAGATACGCAGTATTTT

J: TRBJ2-2
size: -
V: TRBV5-6
D: -
CDR3: CASSVLGQGDTGELFF
DNA: TGTGCCAGCAGCGTGCTTGGGCAGGGTGACACCGGGGAGCTGTTTTTT

J: TRBJ2-1
size: -
V: TRBV10-3
D: -
CDR3: CAISERVAAGNEQFF
DNA: TGTGCCATCAGTGAGAGGGTCGCCGCAGGGAATGAGCAGTTCTTC

J: TRBJ1-6
size: -
V: TRBV7-2
D: -
CDR3: CASSFDRGRESPLHF
DNA: TGTGCCAGCAGCTTCGACCGTGGCAGGGAATCACCCCTCCACTTT

J: TRBJ1-4
size: -
V: TRBV4-1
D: TRBD1
CDR3: CASSQVPGQGFGANEKLFF
DNA: TGCGCCAGCAGCCAAGTCCCGGGACAGGGTTTTGGTGCTAATGAAAAACTGTTTTTT

J: TRBJ2-1
size: -
V: TRBV6-5
D: TRBD2
CDR3: CASRQGIAGYNEQFF
DNA: TGTGCCAGCAGACAGGGAATAGCGGGGTACAATGAGCAGTTCTTC

J: TRBJ1-2
size: -
V: TRBV6-5
D: TRBD1
CDR3: CASSRTGRHGYTF
DNA: TGTGCCAGCAGTAGGACAGGGCGTCATGGCTACACCTTC

J: TRBJ2-2
size: -
V: TRBV28
D: TRBD2
CDR3: CASGIAGGSWTGELFF
DNA: TGTGCCAGCGGAATAGCGGGAGGCTCGTGGACCGGGGAGCTGTTTTTT

J: TRBJ1-1
size: -
V: TRBV19
D: TRBD1
CDR3: CASKPGQGGLRGAFF
DNA: TGTGCCAGTAAGCCGGGACAGGGAGGGTTGCGCGGAGCTTTCTTT

J: TRBJ2-5
size: once
V: TRBV19
D: TRBD2
CDR3: CASSGRAGQETQYF
DNA: TGTGCCTCTAGCGGGAGGGCCGGCCAAGAGACCCAGTACTTC

J: TRBJ2-1
size: -
V: TRBV4-3
D: TRBD2
CDR3: CASSQGLAEGFSQFF
DNA: TGCGCCAGCAGCCAAGGGCTAGCGGAGGGGTTTTCGCAGTTCTTC

J: TRBJ2-2
size: once
V: TRBV3-1/TRBV3-2
D: TRBD1
CDR3: CASSQDLTTGGMTGELFF
DNA: TGTGCCAGCAGCCAAGATTTGACGACAGGGGGCATGACCGGGGAGCTGTTTTTT

J: TRBJ1-5
size: once
V: TRBV27
D: -
CDR3: CASRLQVNQPQHF
DNA: TGTGCCAGCAGGCTGCAGGTTAATCAGCCCCAGCATTTT

J: TRBJ1-6
size: -
V: TRBV5-1
D: -
CDR3: CASSLGTSNSPLHF
DNA: TGCGCCAGCAGCTTGGGGACAAGTAATTCACCCCTCCACTTT

J: TRBJ2-2
size: few
V: TRBV6-6
D: TRBD1
CDR3: CASSPGTGPMPTGELFF
DNA: TGTGCCAGCAGTCCGGGGACAGGGCCCATGCCCACCGGGGAGCTGTTTTTT

J: TRBJ2-2
size: -
V: TRBV5-6
D: TRBD2
CDR3: CASTPRAGGTNTGELFF
DNA: TGTGCCAGCACCCCGAGGGCGGGGGGGACGAACACCGGGGAGCTGTTTTTT

J: TRBJ2-1
size: -
V: TRBV3-1/TRBV3-2
D: TRBD2
CDR3: CASSLRTSGNEQFF
DNA: TGTGCCAGCAGCCTAAGGACTAGCGGGAATGAGCAGTTCTTC

J: TRBJ2-5
size: -
V: TRBV4-1
D: TRBD2
CDR3: CASSPSAGAETQYF
DNA: TGCGCCAGCAGCCCTTCAGCGGGAGCGGAGACCCAGTACTTC

J: TRBJ1-2
size: once
V: TRBV5-1
D: -
CDR3: CASSLGQSYGYTF
DNA: TGCGCCAGCAGCTTGGGACAGTCCTATGGCTACACCTTC

J: TRBJ1-3
size: -
V: TRBV7-7
D: TRBD1
CDR3: CASSFGQDHSSFGNTIYF
DNA: TGTGCCAGCAGCTTCGGACAGGACCACTCGAGTTTTGGAAACACCATATATTTT

J: TRBJ2-1
size: -
V: TRBV5-6
D: -
CDR3: CASSFLDNSYNEQFF
DNA: TGTGCCAGCAGCTTCTTGGACAACTCCTACAATGAGCAGTTCTTC

J: TRBJ2-3
size: once
V: TRBV4-2
D: TRBD2
CDR3: CASSQEWGLAGMGTQYF
DNA: TGTGCCAGCAGCCAAGAGTGGGGACTAGCGGGCATGGGTACGCAGTATTTT

J: TRBJ1-2
size: -
V: TRBV18
D: TRBD1
CDR3: CASSPVDRGIGGYTF
DNA: TGTGCCAGCTCACCGGTGGACAGGGGAATAGGAGGCTACACCTTC

J: TRBJ1-3
size: -
V: TRBV19
D: -
CDR3: CAGRLRTVETHLECTIYF
DNA: TGTGCCGGACGATTACGGACAGTCGAAACCCATCTGGAATGCACCATATATTTT

J: TRBJ1-6
size: -
V: TRBV19
D: -
CDR3: CASSIDLRGKNSPLHF
DNA: TGTGCCAGTAGTATAGATCTTAGGGGCAAAAATTCACCCCTCCACTTT

J: TRBJ1-1
size: -
V: TRBV25-1
D: TRBD1
CDR3: CASRYSGGAAFF
DNA: TGTGCAAGCAGGTATTCAGGGGGCGCAGCTTTCTTT

J: TRBJ1-2
size: -
V: TRBV6-5
D: -
CDR3: CAGLRRGITNYGYTF
DNA: TGTGCCGGTTTAAGGAGGGGAATAACTAACTATGGCTACACCTTC

J: TRBJ2-1
size: -
V: TRBV7-7
D: -
CDR3: CASSPNQRDEQFF
DNA: TGTGCCAGCAGCCCAAACCAGCGGGATGAGCAGTTCTTC

J: TRBJ1-6
size: few
V: TRBV2
D: TRBD1
CDR3: CASSGDRTNSPLHF
DNA: TGTGCCAGCAGTGGGGACAGGACTAATTCACCCCTCCACTTT

J: TRBJ1-2
size: -
V: TRBV10-3
D: -
CDR3: CAIRTPQGTNYGYTF
DNA: TGTGCCATCAGAACCCCACAGGGTACTAACTATGGCTACACCTTC

J: TRBJ1-4
size: -
V: TRBV4-3
D: -
CDR3: CASSQGLAATNEKLFF
DNA: TGCGCCAGCAGCCAAGGTTTAGCGGCAACTAATGAAAAACTGTTTTTT

J: TRBJ2-2
size: -
V: TRBV7-9
D: -
CDR3: CASSSGQTTGELFF
DNA: TGTGCCAGCAGTTCCGGACAAACGACCGGGGAGCTGTTTTTT

J: TRBJ1-6
size: once
V: TRBV6-5
D: -
CDR3: CASSPTFNSPLHF
DNA: TGTGCCAGCAGTCCGACTTTTAATTCACCCCTCCACTTT

J: TRBJ2-2
size: few
V: TRBV9
D: TRBD2
CDR3: CASSVSGRADYTGELFF
DNA: TGTGCCAGCAGCGTTAGCGGGAGGGCCGACTACACCGGGGAGCTGTTTTTT

J: TRBJ2-3
size: -
V: TRBV10-2
D: TRBD2
CDR3: CASSEFGGLTSTDTQYF
DNA: TGCGCCAGCAGTGAGTTTGGGGGACTAACGAGCACAGATACGCAGTATTTT

J: TRBJ2-3
size: once
V: TRBV7-2
D: -
CDR3: CASSRTGVVTDTQYF
DNA: TGTGCCAGCAGCCGGACGGGAGTCGTCACAGATACGCAGTATTTT

J: TRBJ2-1
size: -
V: TRBV11-3
D: TRBD2
CDR3: CASSLVASGSINEQFF
DNA: TGTGCCAGCAGCTTAGTAGCTAGCGGGAGTATCAATGAGCAGTTCTTC

J: TRBJ1-1
size: -
V: TRBV10-3
D: TRBD1
CDR3: CAIRPGGSTNTEAFF
DNA: TGTGCCATCAGGCCAGGGGGCTCCACGAACACTGAAGCTTTCTTT

J: TRBJ1-1
size: -
V: TRBV4-3
D: TRBD1
CDR3: CASSQGDRGNTEAFF
DNA: TGCGCCAGCAGCCAAGGGGACAGGGGGAACACTGAAGCTTTCTTT

J: TRBJ1-2
size: once
V: TRBV5-4
D: TRBD1
CDR3: CASSSSPTGGYYGYTF
DNA: TGTGCCAGCAGTTCTTCACCGACAGGGGGGTACTATGGCTACACCTTC

J: TRBJ2-1
size: -
V: TRBV5-6
D: TRBD2
CDR3: CASSPSPDSGSPNEQFF
DNA: TGTGCCAGCAGCCCGTCCCCCGATAGCGGGAGCCCCAATGAGCAGTTCTTC